This T cell receptor beta chain is from a study of shared clonotypes between healthy human individuals. Repertoires were generated with immunoSEQ multiplex PCR, while TCRdb's copy carries only in-frame clones and drops some. The sample holds a few million clones, more than 80% seen once. The CDR3 spans 17 residues. Germline V gives CDR1 MNHGY, CDR2 SVAAGI. V lost 7 bases, J lost 2 bases, and 18 bases lay in between. The chain couples TRBV6-9 to TRBJ2-6; a possible D gene is TRBD1 (6 bases). This sequence originates from a man in his late teens or twenties in good health. Sample: naive CD4+ T cells sorted from blood. As for subset: CD45RA+ positively selected. Here the CDR3 reads CASTIDRTSTGANVLTF. In DNA form, the CDR3 reads TGTGCCAGCACCATAGACAGGACCAGCACTGGGGCCAACGTCCTGACTTTC.